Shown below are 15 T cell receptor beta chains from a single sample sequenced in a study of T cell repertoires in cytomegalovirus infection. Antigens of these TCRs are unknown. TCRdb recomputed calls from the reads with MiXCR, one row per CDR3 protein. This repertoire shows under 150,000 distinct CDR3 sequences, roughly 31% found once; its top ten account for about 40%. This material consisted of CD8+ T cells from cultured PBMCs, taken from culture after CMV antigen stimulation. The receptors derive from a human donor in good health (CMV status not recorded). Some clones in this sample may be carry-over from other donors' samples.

The CDR3: CASRTSWTTEAFF. As DNA, the CDR3 is TGTGCCAGCCGAACATCCTGGACCACTGAAGCTTTCTTT. This chain links TRBV7-9 with TRBJ1-1, with D unresolved. The ends were cut back, 8 bases at V and 4 bases at J, with 14 bases in the middle. The CDR3 is made up of 13 amino acids. Germline CDR1 reads SEHNR; CDR2 reads FQNEAQ (reference sequence).

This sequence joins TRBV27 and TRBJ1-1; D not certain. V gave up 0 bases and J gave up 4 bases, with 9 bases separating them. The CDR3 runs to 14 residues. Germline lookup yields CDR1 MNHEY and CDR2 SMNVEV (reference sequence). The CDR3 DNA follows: TGTGCCAGCAGTTTATCGGCGACATTCACTGAAGCTTTCTTT. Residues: CASSLSATFTEAFF.

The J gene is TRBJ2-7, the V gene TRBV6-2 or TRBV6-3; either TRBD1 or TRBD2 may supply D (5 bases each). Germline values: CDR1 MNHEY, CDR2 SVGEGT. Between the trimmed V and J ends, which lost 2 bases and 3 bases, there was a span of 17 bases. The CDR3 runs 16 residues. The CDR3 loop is CASSYEWGPLIYEQYF. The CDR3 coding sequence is TGTGCCAGCAGTTACGAGTGGGGACCGTTAATCTACGAGCAGTACTTC.

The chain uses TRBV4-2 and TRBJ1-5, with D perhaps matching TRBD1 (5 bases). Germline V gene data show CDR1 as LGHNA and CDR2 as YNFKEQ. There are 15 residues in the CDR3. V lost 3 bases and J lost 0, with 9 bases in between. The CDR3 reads CASSQVGDSNQPQHF. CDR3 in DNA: TGTGCCAGCAGCCAGGTGGGGGATAGCAATCAGCCCCAGCATTTT.

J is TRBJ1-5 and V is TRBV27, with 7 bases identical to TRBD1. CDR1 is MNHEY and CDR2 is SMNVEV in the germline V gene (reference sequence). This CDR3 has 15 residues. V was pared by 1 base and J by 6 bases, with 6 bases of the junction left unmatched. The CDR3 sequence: CASSLWGQSSQPQHF. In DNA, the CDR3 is TGTGCCAGCAGTTTATGGGGACAGTCTAGTCAGCCCCAGCATTTT.

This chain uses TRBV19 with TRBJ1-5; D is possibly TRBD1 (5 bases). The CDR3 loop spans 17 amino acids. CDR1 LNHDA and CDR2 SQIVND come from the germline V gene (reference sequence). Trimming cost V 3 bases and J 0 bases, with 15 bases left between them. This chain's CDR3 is CASSMGMGPGSNQPQHF. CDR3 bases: TGTGCCAGTAGTATGGGGATGGGGCCGGGTAGCAATCAGCCCCAGCATTTT.

The CDR3 protein is CASSLPRVGAMNTEAFF. The CDR3 DNA follows: TGTGCCAGCAGCTTACCCCGGGTCGGGGCGATGAACACTGAAGCTTTCTTT. The gene calls are TRBV7-9 and TRBJ1-1; a possible D gene is TRBD1 (5 bases). The CDR3 contains 17 residues. V gave up 2 bases and J gave up 0 bases, with 16 bases separating them. In germline, CDR1 is SEHNR, CDR2 FQNEAQ (reference sequence).

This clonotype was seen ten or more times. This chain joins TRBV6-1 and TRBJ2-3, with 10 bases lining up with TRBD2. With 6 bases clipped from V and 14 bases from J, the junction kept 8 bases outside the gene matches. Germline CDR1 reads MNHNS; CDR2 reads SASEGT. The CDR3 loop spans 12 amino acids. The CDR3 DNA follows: TGTGCCAGCAGAGCGGGGGGGGAGTCGGGGTATTTT. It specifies CASRAGGESGYF.

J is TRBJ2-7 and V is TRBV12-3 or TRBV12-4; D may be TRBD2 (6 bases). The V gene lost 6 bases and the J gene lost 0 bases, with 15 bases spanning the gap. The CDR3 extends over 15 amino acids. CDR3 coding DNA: TGTGCCAGCAGCTTGACGGGGGACCACTCCTACGAGCAGTACTTC. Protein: CASSLTGDHSYEQYF.

In nucleotides, the CDR3 is TGTGCCAGCAGTTTAGGCGGCAGGGGGACTCAGCCCCAGCATTTT. This sequence encodes CASSLGGRGTQPQHF. This sequence joins TRBV12-3 or TRBV12-4 and TRBJ1-5; TRBD1 agrees at 7 bases. V was pared by 1 base and J by 6 bases, with 6 bases of the junction left unmatched. The CDR3 has 15 amino acids.

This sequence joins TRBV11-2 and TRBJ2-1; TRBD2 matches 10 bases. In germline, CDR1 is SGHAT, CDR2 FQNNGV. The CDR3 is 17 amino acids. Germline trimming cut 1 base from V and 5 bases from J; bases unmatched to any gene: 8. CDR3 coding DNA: TGTGCCAGCAGCTTAGGAACTAGCGGGGCACGTGACAATGAGCAGTTCTTC. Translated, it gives CASSLGTSGARDNEQFF.

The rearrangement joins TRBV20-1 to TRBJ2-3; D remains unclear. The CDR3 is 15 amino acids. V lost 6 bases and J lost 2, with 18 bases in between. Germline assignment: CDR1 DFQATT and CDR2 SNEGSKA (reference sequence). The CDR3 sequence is CSAKEPGQDTDTQYF. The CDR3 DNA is TGCAGTGCAAAAGAGCCGGGCCAAGACACAGATACGCAGTATTTT.

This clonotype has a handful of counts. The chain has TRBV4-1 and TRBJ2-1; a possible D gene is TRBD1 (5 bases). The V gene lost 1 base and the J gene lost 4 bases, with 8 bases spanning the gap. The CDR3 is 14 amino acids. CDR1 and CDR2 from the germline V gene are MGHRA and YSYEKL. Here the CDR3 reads CASSQATDYNEQFF. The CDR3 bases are TGCGCCAGCAGCCAAGCGACAGATTACAATGAGCAGTTCTTC.

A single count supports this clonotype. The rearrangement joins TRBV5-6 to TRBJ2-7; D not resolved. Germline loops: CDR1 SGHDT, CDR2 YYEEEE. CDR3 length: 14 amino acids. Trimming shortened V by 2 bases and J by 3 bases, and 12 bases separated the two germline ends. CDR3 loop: CASSFWNGIYEQYF. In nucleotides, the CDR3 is TGTGCCAGCAGCTTCTGGAACGGAATCTACGAGCAGTACTTC. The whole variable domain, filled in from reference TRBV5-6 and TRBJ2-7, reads DAGVTQSPTHLIKTRGQQVTLRCSPKSGHDTVSWYQQALGQGPQFIFQYYEEEERQRGNFPDRFSGHQFPNYSSELNVNALLLGDSALYLCASSFWNGIYEQYFGPGTRLTVT.

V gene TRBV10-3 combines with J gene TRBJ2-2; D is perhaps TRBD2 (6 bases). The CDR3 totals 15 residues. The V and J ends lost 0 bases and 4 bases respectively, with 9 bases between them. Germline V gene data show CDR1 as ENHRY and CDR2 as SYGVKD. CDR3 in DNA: TGTGCCATCAGTGAGTCATGGGGAGGCACCGGGGAGCTGTTTTTT. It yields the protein CAISESWGGTGELFF.